This TCR beta chain came from a study of T cell responses to AZD1222 COVID-19 vaccine. About this clone itself: Its specificity is not known.

Sequenced by immunoSEQ multiplex PCR; TCRdb stores in-frame clones only, minus some. The sample gives around 190,000 clones, 94% of which show up once; under 2% is in the top ten. Study-level points and caveats: At baseline, just a handful of AZD1222 recipients tested seropositive. Vaccine-related CD4 TCRs covered spike, predominating at 160-218 and 743-854. Repertoire sampling was restricted to post-peak T cell response timepoints.

The sequences come from peripheral blood, collected 28 days after the second AZD1222 dose. The clonotype was recovered from an adult who received the AZD1222 COVID-19 vaccine.

CDR3 protein: CASSEDGGDEQYF. CDR3 nucleotide sequence: TGTGCCAGCAGTGAAGACGGGGGGGACGAGCAGTACTTC. This chain uses TRBV25-1 with TRBJ2-7, with 8 positions matching TRBD2. J was trimmed by 5 bases and V by 2 bases; bases with no gene match: 2. This CDR3 contains 13 residues. CDR1 and CDR2 from the germline V gene are MGHDK and SYGVNS.